The 26 T cell receptor beta chains presented below share a single source sample, sequenced in a study of T cell responses to AZD1222 COVID-19 vaccine (dated by TCRdb to the early 2020s). Receptor amplification or capture employed the immunoSEQ multiplex PCR assay. Drawn from immuneACCESS, this table holds only the in-frame rearrangements with V and J called that TCRdb kept. Clones are partly lost; checked studies trace under half to an unresolved V gene and leave the rest unexplained. This sample gives around 150,000 clones in total; under 95% of them show up just once. The ten largest clones capture approximately 3.6% of the sample. According to the study, the label for this sample's time point signals: about 28 days (+/-7) after the second vaccine dose. The specimen was peripheral blood, collected 28 days after the second AZD1222 dose. Receptor source: an adult who received the AZD1222 COVID-19 vaccine.

Only one count was recorded for this clone. The V and J genes are TRBV25-1 and TRBJ2-5; TRBD2 agrees at 9 bases. This CDR3 spans 13 amino acids. V lost 4 bases and J lost 5; bases outside the gene matches: 2. Germline V gives CDR1 MGHDK, CDR2 SYGVNS. For the CDR3, the DNA is TGTGCCAGCAGTGGACTAGCGGCCGAGACCCAGTACTTC. Translation: CASSGLAAETQYF. The variable domain in full, completed from reference TRBV25-1 and TRBJ2-5, reads EADIYQTPRYLVIGTGKKITLECSQTMGHDKMYWYQQDPGMELHLIHYSYGVNSTEKGDLSSESTVSRIRTEHFPLTLESARPSHTSQYLCASSGLAAETQYFGPGTRLLVL.

V gene TRBV24-1 combines with J gene TRBJ2-5, with D possibly matching TRBD1 (6 bases). Trimming cost V 9 bases and J 1 base, with 11 bases left between them. This CDR3 contains 13 residues. Germline V gene lookup returns CDR1 KGHDR and CDR2 SFDVKD. The CDR3 here is CATAGTPQETQYF. Written as DNA, the CDR3 is TGTGCCACCGCCGGGACACCCCAAGAGACCCAGTACTTC.

The gene calls are TRBV6-5 and TRBJ1-5; D is unclear. The V end lost 6 bases, the J end lost 8 bases, and 14 bases lay between the germline ends. The CDR3 totals 13 residues. Germline V gives CDR1 MNHEY, CDR2 SVGAGI. The CDR3 DNA sequence: TGTGCCAGCAGCAAAACATATCGGGAGCCCCAGCATTTT. It specifies CASSKTYREPQHF.

The rearrangement links TRBV15 to TRBJ2-3, with D perhaps matching TRBD1 or TRBD2 (5 bases each). The germline CDR1 and CDR2 sequences are LNHNV and YYDKDF (reference sequence). Trimming shortened V by 2 bases and J by 3 bases, and 15 bases separated the two germline ends. The length of the CDR3 is 16 residues. In DNA form, the CDR3 reads TGTGCCACCAGCAGACGACGGGGCGGAGAGACAGATACGCAGTATTTT. Amino acid sequence: CATSRRRGGETDTQYF.

The V gene is TRBV29-1, the J gene TRBJ1-2, with TRBD1 as a possible D gene (5 bases). The CDR3 totals 13 residues. The ends were cut back, 6 bases at V and 4 bases at J, with 15 bases in the middle. Germline CDR1 reads SQVTM; CDR2 reads ANQGSEA. CDR3 amino acids: CSVGLQAPYGYTF. As DNA, the CDR3 is TGCAGCGTCGGACTACAGGCTCCCTATGGCTACACCTTC.

The chain links TRBV30 to TRBJ2-2, with 8 positions matching TRBD1. Germline assignment: CDR1 GTSNPN and CDR2 SVGIG (reference sequence). This CDR3 region has 16 residues. Trimming removed 3 bases from V and 4 bases from J; junction bases left unmatched: 10. Here the CDR3 reads CAWRSRGRPGTGELFF. The DNA for the CDR3 is TGTGCCTGGAGAAGCAGGGGGCGGCCGGGCACCGGGGAGCTGTTTTTT.

A single count supports this clone. The chain employs TRBV28 and TRBJ2-7; TRBD2 aligns across 12 bases. Germline V gene lookup returns CDR1 MDHEN and CDR2 SYDVKM. The CDR3 is made up of 17 amino acids. With V trimmed by 6 bases and J by 3 bases, 12 bases remained unmatched. DNA of the CDR3: TGTGCCAGCAGCCTTCTAGCGGGAGGGCCAATGGGCTACGAGCAGTACTTC. It codes for CASSLLAGGPMGYEQYF.

The chain couples TRBV5-4 to TRBJ2-5; 10 nucleotides match TRBD1. The CDR3 consists of 16 residues. J gave up 5 bases and V 5 bases, and 12 bases lay outside the gene matches. Germline CDR1 reads SGHNT; CDR2 reads YYREEE (reference sequence). The CDR3 is CASSQSGTGVGETQYF. The CDR3 DNA follows: TGTGCCAGCAGTCAATCCGGGACAGGGGTCGGGGAGACCCAGTACTTC.

The rearrangement uses TRBV9 and TRBJ2-7, with D perhaps assigned TRBD1 or TRBD2 (5 bases each). V was cut by 3 bases and J by 2 bases, with 12 bases left in between. CDR1 and CDR2 from the germline V gene are SGDLS and YYNGEE. The CDR3 has 14 amino acids. CDR3 DNA sequence: TGTGCCAGCAGCGGAGGGACGGTGCCCTACGAGCAGTACTTC. Encoded protein: CASSGGTVPYEQYF.

The chain combines TRBV18 with TRBJ2-7, with a possible D match to TRBD2 (6 bases). The CDR3 runs to 14 residues. The V end lost 2 bases, the J end lost 0 bases, and 8 bases lay between the germline ends. The germline CDR1 and CDR2 sequences are KGHSH and LQKENI. CDR3 sequence: CASSPAGLSYEQYF. The CDR3 region has the DNA TGTGCCAGCTCACCAGCGGGACTCTCCTACGAGCAGTACTTC.

This chain uses TRBV5-1 with TRBJ1-2, with 7 nucleotides matching TRBD1. Per germline, CDR1 SGHRS and CDR2 YFSETQ. The CDR3 sequence is 16 residues long. With V trimmed by 1 base and J by 3 bases, 9 bases remained unmatched. CDR3 sequence: CASSLSGTVGDYGYTF. DNA of the CDR3: TGCGCCAGCAGCTTGTCCGGGACAGTCGGGGACTATGGCTACACCTTC.

The CDR3 DNA sequence: TGTGCCAGCAGTTATCATCCGGGACAGGGGGCTCATAGCAATCAGCCCCAGCATTTT. Translation gives CASSYHPGQGAHSNQPQHF. V usage is TRBV28 and J usage is TRBJ1-5; 12 bases are shared with TRBD1. V shed 4 bases, J shed 0 bases, and the junction held 10 bases outside the gene matches. This CDR3 contains 19 residues. Germline CDR1 and CDR2: MDHEN and SYDVKM.

V is TRBV29-1 and J is TRBJ2-7, with 14 bases identical to TRBD2. The V gene's germline CDR1 is SQVTM and CDR2 ANQGSEA. The length of the CDR3 is 15 residues. V was pared by 6 bases and J by 5 bases, with 9 bases of the junction left unmatched. The CDR3 nucleotides read TGCAGCGTCCCGGGACTAGCGGGAGCCCCCGACGAGCAGTACTTC. Translating gives CSVPGLAGAPDEQYF.

The J gene is TRBJ2-7, the V gene TRBV28; D is uncertain. CDR1 and CDR2 (germline): MDHEN, SYDVKM. This CDR3 comprises 15 residues. V was shortened by 5 bases and J by 4 bases, with 18 bases between the two germline ends. The DNA for the CDR3 is TGTGCCAGCAGTAGCATGCGGCTAACACGATACGAGCAGTACTTC. Its protein is CASSSMRLTRYEQYF.

A few counts support this clone. The rearrangement joins TRBV24-1 to TRBJ1-1; D unclear. Germline V gene lookup returns CDR1 KGHDR and CDR2 SFDVKD. The germline V and J ends were trimmed by 6 bases and 3 bases, with 10 bases remaining between them. This CDR3 contains 13 residues. The CDR3 nucleotides read TGTGCCACCAGTTCCCGTTGGGACACTGAAGCTTTCTTT. Amino acid sequence: CATSSRWDTEAFF.

The genes are TRBV4-3 and TRBJ1-1, with unresolved D. Germline-derived CDR1 and CDR2 are LGHNA and YSLEER. The CDR3 has 16 residues. V gave up 0 bases and J gave up 1 base, with 12 bases separating them. CDR3 amino acids: CASSQDIGKENTEAFF. CDR3 bases: TGCGCCAGCAGCCAAGATATCGGCAAAGAGAACACTGAAGCTTTCTTT.

V gene TRBV18 combines with J gene TRBJ1-2; 12 bases are a match to TRBD1. V shed 6 bases, J shed 4 bases, and the junction held 18 bases outside the gene matches. This CDR3 has 19 amino acids. Germline CDR1 KGHSH, CDR2 LQKENI. CDR3 sequence (DNA): TGTGCCAGCTCCCCCGCAACCGGGACAGGGGGCCTTGGTAGCTATGGCTACACCTTC. Its protein product is CASSPATGTGGLGSYGYTF.

The chain is built from TRBV24-1 and TRBJ2-1; D is perhaps TRBD2 (9 bases). This CDR3 has 11 amino acids. Germline values: CDR1 KGHDR, CDR2 SFDVKD. Trimming cost V 7 bases and J 15 bases, with 15 bases left between them. CDR3 in amino acids: CATRDRGLAFF. The CDR3 DNA reads TGTGCCACCAGAGACAGGGGACTAGCGTTCTTC.

The rearrangement uses TRBV3-1 (or the pseudogene TRBV3-2) and TRBJ2-3; 8 nucleotides agree with TRBD1. Trimming at V came to 7 bases and at J to 2 bases, leaving 8 bases not matched to a gene. The V gene's germline CDR1 is LGHDT and CDR2 YNNKEL (reference sequence). This CDR3 is built from 15 residues. CDR3 region: CASTSGQGNTDTQYF. The CDR3 coding sequence is TGTGCCAGCACCTCAGGACAGGGAAACACAGATACGCAGTATTTT.

The gene calls are TRBV27 and TRBJ2-7; 10 bases agree with TRBD1. Germline V gene sequence: CDR1 MNHEY, CDR2 SMNVEV (reference sequence). The CDR3 is 17 amino acids. V shed 1 base, J shed 6 bases, and the junction held 12 bases outside the gene matches. The CDR3 is CASSLYLRTGGGGEQYF. The CDR3 bases are TGTGCCAGCAGTTTATACTTGCGGACAGGGGGAGGAGGCGAGCAGTACTTC.

As to this clone: Mismatch with germline at one junction end may stem from a read error. The chain uses TRBV15 and TRBJ2-6; no reliable D call. Germline assignment: CDR1 LNHNV and CDR2 YYDKDF (reference sequence). This CDR3 contains 18 residues. CDR3 region: CATSREETSFSGANVLTF. CDR3 nucleotides: TGTGCCACCAGCAGAGAGGAGACATCATTCTCTGGTGCCAACGTCCTGACTTTC.

J is TRBJ2-3 and V is TRBV5-1, with D possibly matching TRBD2 (5 bases). The germline V gene encodes CDR1 SGHRS and CDR2 YFSETQ. CDR3 length: 14 residues. V lost 6 bases, J lost 2 bases, and 13 bases lay in between. CDR3 nucleotide sequence: TGCGCCAGCACACTAGGAAAACCCACAGATACGCAGTATTTT. Encoded protein: CASTLGKPTDTQYF.

The rearrangement joins TRBV28 to TRBJ1-2, with 9 positions matching TRBD1. The germline V gene has CDR1 MDHEN and CDR2 SYDVKM. This CDR3 contains 13 residues. J lost 5 bases, V lost 6 bases, and 4 bases had no gene match. The CDR3 spells CASRTGGIYGYTF. The DNA for the CDR3 is TGTGCCAGCAGAACAGGGGGCATATATGGCTACACCTTC.

CDR3 region: CASSPTRGYEKLFF. The CDR3 region has the DNA TGTGCCAGCAGCCCGACAAGGGGTTACGAAAAACTGTTTTTT. V and J are TRBV11-2 and TRBJ1-4; D perhaps matches TRBD1 (5 bases). The CDR3 is 14 residues long. Trimming shortened V by 5 bases and J by 8 bases, and 15 bases separated the two germline ends. Germline CDR1 SGHAT, CDR2 FQNNGV.

The chain carries TRBV5-4 and TRBJ2-7; the match to TRBD1 covers 9 bases. This CDR3 is built from 16 residues. Unmatched junction bases numbered 11, after V lost 4 bases and J lost 3 bases. Germline values: CDR1 SGHNT, CDR2 YYREEE (reference sequence). As DNA, the CDR3 is TGTGCCAGCAGCGGACCGAAGGGACAGGGACTCTACGAGCAGTACTTC. Translation: CASSGPKGQGLYEQYF.

The chain links TRBV28 to TRBJ1-1, with no clear D. The CDR3 contains 13 residues. Germline assignment: CDR1 MDHEN and CDR2 SYDVKM. V was clipped by 3 bases and J by 3 bases, with 8 bases between them. The CDR3 protein is CASSLGSDTEAFF. Written as DNA, the CDR3 is TGTGCCAGCAGTTTGGGGAGCGACACTGAAGCTTTCTTT.